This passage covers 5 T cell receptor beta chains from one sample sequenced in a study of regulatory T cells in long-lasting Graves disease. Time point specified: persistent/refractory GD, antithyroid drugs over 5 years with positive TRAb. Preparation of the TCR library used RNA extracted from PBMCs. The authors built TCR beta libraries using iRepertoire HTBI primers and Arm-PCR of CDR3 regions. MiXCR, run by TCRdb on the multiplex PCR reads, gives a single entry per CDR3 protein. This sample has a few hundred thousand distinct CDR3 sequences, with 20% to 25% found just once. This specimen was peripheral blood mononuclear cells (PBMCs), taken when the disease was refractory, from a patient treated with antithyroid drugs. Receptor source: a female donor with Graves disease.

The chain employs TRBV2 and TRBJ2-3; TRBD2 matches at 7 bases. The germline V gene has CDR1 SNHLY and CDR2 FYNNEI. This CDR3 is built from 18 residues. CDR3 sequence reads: CVNQKGPSAGDGVDTQYF. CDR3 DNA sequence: TGTGTCAACCAAAAGGGCCCATCGGCGGGAGATGGGGTAGATACGCAGTATTTT. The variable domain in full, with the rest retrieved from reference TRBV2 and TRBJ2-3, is EPEVTQTPSHQVTQMGQEVILRCVPISNHLYFYWYRQILGQKVEFLVSFYNNEISEKSEIFDDQFSVERPDGSNFTLKIRSTKLEDSAMYFCVNQKGPSAGDGVDTQYFGPGTRLTVL.

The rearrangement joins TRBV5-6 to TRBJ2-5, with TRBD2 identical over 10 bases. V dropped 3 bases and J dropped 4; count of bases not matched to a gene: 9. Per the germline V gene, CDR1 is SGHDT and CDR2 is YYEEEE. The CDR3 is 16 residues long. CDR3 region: CASSSLAGVISETQYF. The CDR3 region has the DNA TGTGCCAGCAGCTCCCTAGCGGGAGTGATTTCAGAGACCCAGTACTTC. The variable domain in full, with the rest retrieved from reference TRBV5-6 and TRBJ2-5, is DAGVTQSPTHLIKTRGQQVTLRCSPKSGHDTVSWYQQALGQGPQFIFQYYEEEERQRGNFPDRFSGHQFPNYSSELNVNALLLGDSALYLCASSSLAGVISETQYFGPGTRLLVL.

The CDR3 sequence is CASSQEGQGWSPLHF. The DNA for the CDR3 is TGTGCCAGCAGCCAAGAGGGACAGGGGTGGTCACCCCTCCACTTT. The J gene is TRBJ1-6, the V gene TRBV14, with 10 nucleotides matching TRBD1. The trim removed 0 bases at V and 10 bases at J, leaving 3 bases unmatched. CDR1 and CDR2 from the germline V gene are SGHDN and FVKESK. The CDR3 covers 15 residues.

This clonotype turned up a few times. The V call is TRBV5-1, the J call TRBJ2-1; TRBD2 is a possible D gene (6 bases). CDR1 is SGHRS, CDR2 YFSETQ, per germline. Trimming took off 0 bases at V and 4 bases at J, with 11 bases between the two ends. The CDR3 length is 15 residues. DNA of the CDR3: TGCGCCAGCAGCTTGGGCGGGATTGGGTACAATGAGCAGTTCTTC. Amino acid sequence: CASSLGGIGYNEQFF.

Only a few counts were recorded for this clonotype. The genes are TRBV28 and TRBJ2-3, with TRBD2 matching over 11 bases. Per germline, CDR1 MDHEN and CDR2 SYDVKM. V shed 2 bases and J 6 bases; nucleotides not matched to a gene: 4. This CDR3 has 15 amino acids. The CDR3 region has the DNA TGTGCCAGCAGTTTACTAGCGGGAGGAGGGGATACGCAGTATTTT. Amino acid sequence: CASSLLAGGGDTQYF.